The T cell receptor beta chain under discussion was sequenced for a study of T cell responses to AZD1222 COVID-19 vaccine (dated by TCRdb to the early 2020s). About the full investigation: Because spike-specific TCR depth and breadth did not differ between the two schedules, AZD1222 recipients who got a second dose at roughly 4 weeks were pooled with those who got a second dose at roughly 12 weeks. A total of about 250 trial participants underwent TCR sequencing, of whom about 210 had received two doses of AZD1222 and roughly 26 had received two doses of the MenACWY control vaccine. Trial participants were enrolled by age into 18-55, 56-69 and 70-plus year subgroups, with approximately 150, 30 and 60 TCR-sequenced participants respectively.

For this clone: What antigen it recognizes has not been identified. No quality values exist for individual bases; no much larger clone is one base distant.

The CDR3 regions of human TCRbeta chains were subjected to immunosequencing. Under the source paper's analysis protocol: TCRs in the repertoires were compared against a reference library of SARS-CoV-2-specific TCRs that had been generated with the MIRA antigen-specificity platform. Breadth was defined as the fraction of unique TCRs that were SARS-CoV-2-associated. Depth was defined as the fraction of total T cells that were SARS-CoV-2-associated. Each spike-specific TCR was assigned to its reactive spike region and to a CD4 or CD8 class using the MIRA data. Log10-transformed breadth and depth values were compared by one-way ANOVA with Sidak's multiple comparisons tests. As stored in TCRdb, this immuneACCESS dataset retains in-frame rearrangements with V and J assigned. A fraction of the clones does not appear; measured against another copy, unresolved V genes explain less than half of the discrepancy, and the remainder lacks a known reason. Clone size and V and J calls were adopted from that table, with D and trimming inferred from the DNA. The sample has tens of thousands of clones on record, under 95% of them singletons. 4.2% of the sample is held by the ten biggest clonotypes.

Its CDR3 holds 14 amino acids, cysteine through phenylalanine. Just CDR3 DNA is preserved here, 42 bases in frame from base 1. As encoded in the germline V gene (reference sequence), CDR1 is SGHAT while CDR2 is FQDESV. V is pared back by 0 bases and J by 5 bases, with 10 bases lying between the germline termini. The time point tag for this specimen amounts to: baseline before first vaccination. The vaccinee samples were drawn from two UK trials, COV001 and COV002, one of which was a single-blind randomized controlled phase 2/3 trial testing AZD1222 (ChAdOx1 nCoV-19) in healthy adults. For TCRbeta chain sequencing, PBMC samples were collected from trial participants at day 0 and at day 28 after the second dose. Points the paper makes about the study in general: Conclusions about previously exposed vaccinees are limited because only five to seven AZD1222 recipients were SARS-CoV-2 seropositive at baseline. The whole spike protein was spanned by vaccine-associated CD4 TCRs, and dominant responses were seen in regions 160-218 and 743-854. Reportedly, almost half of the unique spike-specific TCRs recognized epitopes lying outside the regions that are mutated in the B.1.351 and B.1.1.7 variants. No day 14 peak-response samples were available, so repertoires were characterized only after the peak T cell response. In the small 56-69-year group, the increase in depth fell short of significance, most likely because of low power. Participants were mostly white British, with more females than males. The authors suggested clonal diversity may have been underestimated. After two AZD1222 doses, both the breadth and the depth of spike-specific TCRs were significantly higher than at day 0 and than in MenACWY recipients.

This clonotype originated in an adult in good health. This sequence uses TRBV11-1 and TRBJ2-5; a tentative D call is TRBD1 (6 bases match). The sample consisted of peripheral blood, taken on day 0 of AZD1222 vaccination. The CDR3 region reads CASSLANQGETQYF. The nucleotide sequence is given as TGTGCCAGCAGCTTAGCGAACCAGGGGGAGACCCAGTACTTC. Here the CDR3 is joined to the reference TRBV11-1 and TRBJ2-5 genes, and the full variable domain is: EAEVAQSPRYKITEKSQAVAFWCDPISGHATLYWYRQILGQGPELLVQFQDESVVDDSQLPKDRFSAERLKGVDSTLKIQPAELGDSAMYLCASSLANQGETQYFGPGTRLLVL.